These 26 T cell receptor beta chains came from one sample sequenced in a study of blood T cells in healthy people across ages. A J-beta primer mix and a sample-barcoded 5' primer were used in a second PCR of roughly 6 to 11 cycles. MiXCR was run by TCRdb on the 5' RACE reads, yielding one entry per CDR3 protein. The sample consists of some 900,000 distinct CDR3 sequences, 40% to 60% of them appearing once. Material: blood. The source of these receptors is a man aged 25 to 40 in good health.

The table lists this clonotype with a count of one. This rearrangement joins TRBV7-8 to TRBJ2-2, with TRBD1 as a possible D gene (6 bases). The V end lost 3 bases, the J end lost 2 bases, and 19 bases lay between the germline ends. Per germline, CDR1 SGHVS and CDR2 FQNEAQ. The CDR3 spans 18 residues. The CDR3 here is CASSLGTSGAYNTGELFF. The CDR3 region has the DNA TGTGCCAGCAGCTTGGGGACATCAGGGGCCTATAACACCGGGGAGCTGTTTTTT.

V gene TRBV20-1 combines with J gene TRBJ2-7, with 7 nucleotides matching TRBD2. This CDR3 contains 14 residues. V shed 1 base, J shed 1 base, and the junction held 4 bases outside the gene matches. Germline CDR1 is DFQATT and CDR2 is SNEGSKA (reference sequence). CDR3 region: CSARVREGSYEQYF. Here the CDR3 DNA reads TGCAGTGCTAGAGTCAGGGAGGGGTCCTACGAGCAGTACTTC.

The sample holds a few counts of this clonotype. The CDR3 loop is CASSPPGQQHNTEAFF. CDR3 in DNA: TGTGCCAGCAGCCCACCCGGACAGCAACACAACACTGAAGCTTTCTTT. This rearrangement joins TRBV7-2 to TRBJ1-1; a weak D match, TRBD1 (6 bases). Per germline, CDR1 SGHTA and CDR2 FQGNSA. Trimming removed 5 bases from V and 2 bases from J, with 18 bases in between. The CDR3 sequence is 16 residues long.

This clonotype was observed a few times. This chain links TRBV12-3 or TRBV12-4 with TRBJ2-1; D is perhaps TRBD2 (5 bases). V was shortened by 6 bases and J by 12 bases, with 21 bases between the two germline ends. This CDR3 has 14 residues. The CDR3 loop is CASRASGALGAQFF. CDR3 in DNA: TGTGCCAGCAGGGCCAGCGGTGCCCTTGGCGCGCAGTTCTTC.

This clonotype was seen a handful of times. The chain is built from TRBV27 and TRBJ1-2; D perhaps matches TRBD1 (6 bases). The CDR3 runs to 14 residues. The V gene lost 2 bases and the J gene lost 7 bases, with 14 bases spanning the gap. The germline V gene has CDR1 MNHEY and CDR2 SMNVEV (reference sequence). CDR3: CASSLGPGVGGYTF. The DNA of the CDR3 is TGTGCCAGCAGTTTAGGCCCAGGGGTGGGTGGCTACACCTTC.

The gene calls are TRBV7-2 and TRBJ2-1, with unresolved D. Trimming took off 5 bases at V and 2 bases at J, with 22 bases between the two ends. The CDR3 is made up of 18 amino acids. From germline, CDR1 is SGHTA and CDR2 FQGNSA. CDR3 sequence reads: CASSRRDTNLHTYNEQFF. Here the CDR3 DNA reads TGTGCCAGCAGCAGAAGGGATACCAACCTCCATACCTACAATGAGCAGTTCTTC.

This clonotype showed up just a few times. The chain joins TRBV24-1 to TRBJ2-3; weak D call: TRBD2 (5 bases). This CDR3 comprises 13 residues. The V end was cut by 6 bases, the J end by 4 bases, with 10 bases between. Germline V gene data show CDR1 as KGHDR and CDR2 as SFDVKD. The CDR3 DNA follows: TGTGCCACCAGTAGAGTCGGGGCAGATACGCAGTATTTT. It specifies CATSRVGADTQYF.

This clonotype was seen a few times. J is TRBJ1-2 and V is TRBV6-5, with 10 bases matching TRBD1. The CDR3 consists of 22 residues. J lost 5 bases, V lost 0 bases, and 24 bases had no gene match. CDR1 MNHEY and CDR2 SVGAGI come from the germline V gene. CDR3 protein: CASSYSRGLTERDRGSLYGYTF. The CDR3 nucleotides read TGTGCCAGCAGTTACTCGCGGGGACTCACCGAACGGGACAGGGGTTCCCTTTATGGCTACACCTTC.

The sample holds a few counts of this clonotype. The CDR3 DNA sequence: TGTGCCAGCAGTCCACTTCCATGGACCTCGAACTATGGCTACACCTTC. It codes for CASSPLPWTSNYGYTF. This rearrangement joins TRBV6-2 or TRBV6-3 to TRBJ1-2; D is undetermined. Trimming cost V 5 bases and J 2 bases, with 18 bases left between them. The germline V gene encodes CDR1 MNHEY and CDR2 SVGEGT. CDR3 length: 16 amino acids.

About this clonotype itself: A much larger clone lies a single base off, so this may be a read error. This sequence joins TRBV5-1 and TRBJ2-5; no clear D gene. The J call is in doubt because the DNA end fits TRBJ2-1 better. There are 13 residues in the CDR3. The germline V gene encodes CDR1 SGHRS and CDR2 YFSETQ. The CDR3 loop is CASSLEVQETQFF. The CDR3 nucleotides read TGCGCCAGCAGCTTAGAGGTTCAAGAGACCCAGTTCTTC.

The sample holds a few counts of this clonotype. The chain employs TRBV10-3 and TRBJ1-6, with D possibly being TRBD1 (5 bases). The length of the CDR3 is 14 residues. Germline V lookup: CDR1 ENHRY, CDR2 SYGVKD. Trimming left V 7 bases short and J 4 bases short, with 11 bases between. CDR3 coding DNA: TGTGCCATCAAGTTGGGGCAGTATAATTCACCCCTCCACTTT. Translating it yields CAIKLGQYNSPLHF.

A few counts support this clonotype. The V call is TRBV7-9, the J call TRBJ2-1, with D maybe TRBD2 (5 bases). CDR1 is SEHNR and CDR2 is FQNEAQ in the germline V gene (reference sequence). The CDR3 is 16 amino acids. V lost 0 bases, J lost 2 bases, and 11 bases lay in between. CDR3 sequence (DNA): TGTGCCAGCAGCTTAGCGATCGGGGAGACCTACAATGAGCAGTTCTTC. Protein: CASSLAIGETYNEQFF.

This sequence joins TRBV27 and TRBJ2-3, with D unresolved. CDR3 length: 11 residues. Trimming stripped 7 bases from V and 5 bases from J, with 7 bases between. Germline V lookup: CDR1 MNHEY, CDR2 SMNVEV (reference sequence). CDR3 nucleotides: TGTGCCAGCAAAATTAAAGATACGCAGTATTTT. Translation: CASKIKDTQYF.

The chain employs TRBV29-1 and TRBJ1-2, with D perhaps TRBD1 (5 bases). This CDR3 contains 14 residues. Trimming took 2 bases from V and 7 from J, leaving 17 bases between them. Per germline, CDR1 SQVTM and CDR2 ANQGSEA. In DNA, the CDR3 is TGCAGCGTTGAATATACCGGGGCAGTGTTTGGCTACACCTTC. The encoded protein is CSVEYTGAVFGYTF.

This clonotype was seen a handful of times. The chain couples TRBV4-3 to TRBJ1-3; 7 bases align to TRBD1. Germline assignment: CDR1 LGHNA and CDR2 YSLEER. V gave up 3 bases and J gave up 0 bases; unmatched junction bases: 5. CDR3 length: 16 amino acids. The CDR3 nucleotides are TGCGCCAGCAGCCACCTCACAGGGGACTCTGGAAACACCATATATTTT. Protein sequence: CASSHLTGDSGNTIYF.

The V call is TRBV9, the J call TRBJ1-1; tentatively, D is TRBD1 (5 bases). The CDR3 is made up of 12 amino acids. The V gene's germline CDR1 is SGDLS and CDR2 YYNGEE. V gave up 7 bases and J gave up 1 base, with 8 bases separating them. This CDR3 reads CASRGTNTEAFF. The CDR3 nucleotides are TGTGCCAGCCGGGGGACGAACACTGAAGCTTTCTTT. The full variable domain, its missing parts supplied by reference TRBV9 and TRBJ1-1, is DSGVTQTPKHLITATGQRVTLRCSPRSGDLSVYWYQQSLDQGLQFLIQYYNGEERAKGNILERFSAQQFPDLHSELNLSSLELGDSALYFCASRGTNTEAFFGQGTRLTVV.

V and J are TRBV20-1 and TRBJ2-3; D unresolved. The CDR3 length is 10 residues. CDR1 is DFQATT and CDR2 is SNEGSKA in the germline V gene (reference sequence). The CDR3 protein is CSLGPDTQYF. DNA for the CDR3: TGCAGCCTCGGCCCCGATACGCAGTATTTT.

This clonotype was found once. The chain links TRBV4-1 to TRBJ1-5, with a weak D call TRBD1 (5 bases). V gave up 1 base and J gave up 5 bases, with 15 bases separating them. CDR3 length: 16 amino acids. Germline-derived CDR1 and CDR2 are MGHRA and YSYEKL. The CDR3 reads CASSQGRDSGYQPQHF. The CDR3 DNA is TGCGCCAGCAGCCAAGGGCGGGACTCAGGCTATCAGCCCCAGCATTTT.

V gene TRBV7-9 combines with J gene TRBJ1-4; D unclear. The V and J ends lost 5 bases and 8 bases respectively, with 15 bases between them. The length of the CDR3 is 14 residues. Looked up from germline, CDR1 is SEHNR and CDR2 is FQNEAQ (reference sequence). This CDR3 reads CASSERGRTEKLFF. As DNA, the CDR3 is TGTGCCAGCAGCGAGCGCGGCAGGACGGAAAAACTGTTTTTT.

This clonotype occurred once. Since no conserved phenylalanine or tryptophan closes the CDR3, a read error is the likely cause. V gene TRBV9 combines with J gene TRBJ2-7; 7 nucleotides align to TRBD2. With V trimmed by 0 bases and J by 3 bases, 3 bases remained unmatched. Germline CDR1 SGDLS, CDR2 YYNGEE. The CDR3 runs 14 residues. CDR3 nucleotides: TGTGCCAGCAGCGTAGACGGGGGGATCTACGAGCAGTACTTG. This translates into CASSVDGGIYEQYL.

The V gene is TRBV4-1, the J gene TRBJ1-2; D remains unclear. Trimming took off 1 base at V and 0 bases at J, with 9 bases between the two ends. CDR1 is MGHRA and CDR2 is YSYEKL in the germline V gene. This CDR3 spans 15 amino acids. The DNA of the CDR3 is TGCGCCAGCAGCCAAGGCCTGTCGGCTAACTATGGCTACACCTTC. This gives the protein CASSQGLSANYGYTF.

The chain uses TRBV29-1 and TRBJ2-3; 9 bases agree with TRBD1. With 7 bases clipped from V and 0 bases from J, the junction kept 5 bases outside the gene matches. Germline V lookup: CDR1 SQVTM, CDR2 ANQGSEA. The CDR3 covers 14 residues. The CDR3 region has the DNA TGCAGCGGAACAGGGGGCTCTAGCACAGATACGCAGTATTTT. Translation gives CSGTGGSSTDTQYF.

This clonotype was seen only a few times. The chain carries TRBV7-3 and TRBJ2-3, with TRBD1 matching over 11 bases. CDR1 SGHTA and CDR2 FQGTGA come from the germline V gene. V shed 3 bases and J 2 bases; nucleotides not matched to a gene: 1. The CDR3 spans 15 residues. CDR3 nucleotides: TGTGCCAGCAGCTTGGGACAGGGGGTCACAGATACGCAGTATTTT. Protein sequence: CASSLGQGVTDTQYF.

Concerning this clonotype: One end of the junction fails to match germline, which may point to a read error. This chain uses TRBV3-1 with TRBJ2-5; 7 bases align to TRBD2. This CDR3 is built from 14 residues. Germline V lookup: CDR1 LGHDT, CDR2 YNNKEL (reference sequence). For the CDR3, the DNA is TGTGCCAGCAGCCAATCGGCTAGCGGAGAGATCCAGTACTTC. Its translation: CASSQSASGEIQYF.

CDR3 DNA sequence: TGTGCCAGCAGCCAACCAGGGCCTTACGAGCAGTACTTC. This gives the protein CASSQPGPYEQYF. The genes are TRBV6-1 and TRBJ2-7, with TRBD1 as a possible D gene (5 bases). CDR1 is MNHNS, CDR2 SASEGT, per germline. Trimming stripped 6 bases from V and 4 bases from J, with 13 bases between. This CDR3 spans 13 amino acids.

The chain is built from TRBV6-6 and TRBJ2-4; tentatively, D is TRBD2 (6 bases). The germline V gene has CDR1 MNHNY and CDR2 SVGAGI (reference sequence). Trimming pared 2 bases from V and 8 bases from J, leaving 10 bases between. The CDR3 runs 13 residues. CDR3 region: CASSYQEGYIQYF. In nucleotides, the CDR3 is TGTGCCAGCAGTTACCAGGAGGGATACATTCAGTACTTC.